This paragraph reports one T cell receptor beta chain. Authors' data handling: Reference gene primer amplification yielded estimated nucleated cell counts. The method was immunoSEQ multiplex PCR; TCRdb's version includes in-frame clones alone and lacks a portion of them. V and J calls and clone size are given by that table; D and trimming were obtained from the DNA. The repertoire holds roughly 250,000 clones, with about 83% as singletons. These data belong to a study of blood T cell repertoires in COVID-19. At the level of the study: There were acute and convalescent COVID-19 samples, and they came from the United States, Italy and Spain. PBMCs, B-cell-depleted T cells, or T cells provided the cDNA or gDNA that made up the material.

This CDR3 has 15 amino acids. Germline CDR1 MDHEN, CDR2 SYDVKM. J gave up 3 bases and V 4 bases, and 7 bases lay outside the gene matches. This receptor was identified in a woman aged 35 to 49 who had recovered from COVID-19. The V and J genes are TRBV28 and TRBJ2-5; 8 bases are shared with TRBD1. Material: peripheral blood. CDR3 in amino acids: CASSSQGAAEETQYF. The CDR3 DNA sequence: TGTGCCAGCAGTTCCCAGGGGGCGGCCGAAGAGACCCAGTACTTC.